The 3 T cell receptor beta chains below all came from one sample that was sequenced in a study of blood T cells in healthy people across ages. Primed by a sample-barcoded 5' primer and a J-beta primer mix, a second PCR proceeded for 7 to 11 cycles. One entry per CDR3 protein results from TCRdb running MiXCR on the 5' RACE reads. The sample consists of 780,000 or so distinct CDR3 sequences, 20% to 25% of them appearing once. These data were also reused for a study on T cells of mothers and their children.

Sequenced input: blood. The receptor source for this set is a boy aged 5-17 years in good health.

This clonotype was seen a few times. The chain recombines TRBV6-2 or TRBV6-3 with TRBJ1-5, with D perhaps matching TRBD1 (5 bases). Germline lookup yields CDR1 MNHEY and CDR2 SVGEGT. Trimming removed 6 bases from V and 4 bases from J, with 13 bases in between. This CDR3 contains 14 residues. In DNA form, the CDR3 reads TGTGCCAGCAGACTTCGTGACAGAAATCAGCCCCAGCATTTT. It is translated as CASRLRDRNQPQHF.

The chain joins TRBV28 to TRBJ2-5; 10 positions agree with TRBD1. The CDR3 has 13 residues. V dropped 5 bases and J dropped 7; count of bases not matched to a gene: 4. CDR1 is MDHEN and CDR2 is SYDVKM in the germline V gene. The CDR3 protein is CASSLRDRGTQYF. The CDR3 DNA follows: TGTGCCAGCAGTCTACGGGACAGGGGGACCCAGTACTTC.

This clonotype appeared a few times. The V and J genes are TRBV20-1 and TRBJ2-1; D assignment may be TRBD1 or TRBD2 (5 bases each). CDR1 is DFQATT, CDR2 SNEGSKA, per germline (reference sequence). Trimming shortened V by 6 bases and J by 1 base, and 13 bases separated the two germline ends. This CDR3 comprises 14 residues. Written as DNA, the CDR3 is TGCAGTGCCCGTATCGGGACGTCCTACAATGAGCAGTTCTTC. Its translation: CSARIGTSYNEQFF.